These T cell receptor beta chains were read from a single sample in a study of T cell responses to AZD1222 COVID-19 vaccine. Measured with immunoSEQ multiplex PCR; TCRdb has only the in-frame clones, and not every one. Among 73,000 or so clones listed, about three quarters were seen once. Sequenced material: peripheral blood, taken 28 days after the second AZD1222 dose. The receptors were gathered from an adult who received the AZD1222 COVID-19 vaccine. Each CDR3 is given with its conserved first and last residue. The D gene is left open where the match is weak. Size is omitted from some rows. Given values are once, few, many or a class for expanded clones.

j_gene,v_gene,abundance,d_gene,CDR3aa,CDR3nt
TRBJ1-2,TRBV28,NA,NA,CASSLRVLSGYTF,TGTGCCAGCAGTTTAAGGGTGCTGAGCGGCTACACCTTC
TRBJ1-6,TRBV7-2,NA,NA,CASSLVGSGNSPLHF,TGTGCCAGCAGCTTAGTTGGAAGCGGGAATTCACCCCTCCACTTT
TRBJ2-7,TRBV10-3,NA,NA,CAISEGEDYEQYF,TGTGCCATCAGTGAGGGGGAGGACTACGAGCAGTACTTC
TRBJ1-2,TRBV5-1,few,NA,CASKWSGEGNYGYTF,TGCGCCAGCAAATGGAGCGGAGAGGGGAACTATGGCTACACCTTC
TRBJ1-2,TRBV12-3/TRBV12-4,NA,NA,CASSPSAEYGYTF,TGTGCCAGCAGCCCGAGTGCGGAGTATGGCTACACCTTC
TRBJ1-2,TRBV3-1/TRBV3-2,NA,NA,CASSQGPATGTFGYTF,TGTGCCAGCAGCCAAGGACCCGCAACAGGGACCTTCGGCTACACCTTC
TRBJ1-2,TRBV19,once,TRBD1,CASSPTGTAYGYTF,TGTGCCAGTAGCCCGACCGGGACAGCCTATGGCTACACCTTC
TRBJ1-6,TRBV5-5,NA,NA,CASSLLWGQGSPLHF,TGTGCCAGCAGCCTACTCTGGGGGCAGGGATCACCCCTCCACTTT
TRBJ1-1,TRBV18,once,NA,CASSPNRAEAFF,TGTGCCAGCTCACCTAATCGAGCTGAAGCTTTCTTT
TRBJ2-4,TRBV29-1,NA,TRBD1,CSVARGPQNIQYF,TGCAGCGTAGCCAGGGGGCCCCAAAACATTCAGTACTTC
TRBJ2-1,TRBV7-2,NA,TRBD2,CASSLALRGGDEQFF,TGTGCCAGCAGCTTAGCCTTGCGGGGGGGCGATGAGCAGTTCTTC
TRBJ2-7,TRBV5-1,NA,TRBD1,CASSAGTGLGYEQYF,TGCGCCAGCAGCGCCGGGACAGGTTTAGGATACGAGCAGTACTTC
TRBJ1-5,TRBV15,NA,TRBD1,CATSRRLQGNQPQHF,TGTGCCACCAGCAGAAGATTACAGGGGAATCAGCCCCAGCATTTT
TRBJ1-2,TRBV7-9,NA,NA,CASSGPEGNGYTF,TGTGCCAGCAGCGGACCGGAGGGGAATGGCTACACCTTC
TRBJ2-3,TRBV28,NA,NA,CASSGGGGSGIADTQYF,TGTGCCAGCAGTGGAGGGGGGGGAAGTGGGATCGCAGATACGCAGTATTTT
TRBJ1-4,TRBV19,NA,NA,CASTFGQARGEKLFF,TGTGCCAGTACGTTCGGTCAGGCCCGAGGGGAAAAACTGTTTTTT
TRBJ2-3,TRBV7-3,NA,NA,CASSFNDGDTQYF,TGTGCCAGCAGCTTTAACGACGGAGATACGCAGTATTTT
TRBJ2-2,TRBV2,NA,TRBD1,CASSDPPTGTGNTGELFF,TGTGCCAGCAGTGACCCTCCCACCGGGACAGGGAACACCGGGGAGCTGTTTTTT
TRBJ2-7,TRBV18,few,TRBD2,CASRGDGSSSYEQYF,TGTGCCAGCCGGGGGGACGGATCGAGCTCCTACGAGCAGTACTTC
TRBJ1-3,TRBV27,NA,TRBD1,CASSRDRDSGNTIYF,TGTGCCAGCAGCCGAGACAGGGACTCTGGAAACACCATATATTTT
TRBJ1-4,TRBV4-1,NA,NA,CASSQDDGRNEKLFF,TGCGCCAGCAGCCAAGATGATGGACGGAATGAAAAACTGTTTTTT